This T cell receptor beta chain stems from a study of PD-L1 blockade in urothelial cancer. Stated time point: peripheral blood 6 weeks after treatment start. The ends were cut back, 0 bases at V and 1 base at J, with 10 bases in the middle. The CDR3 length is 15 residues. In germline, CDR1 is SGHRS, CDR2 YFSETQ. The protocol was immunoSEQ multiplex PCR, while the TCRdb copy is restricted to in-frame clones and leaves out a portion. The sample includes around 50,000 clones, approximately 90% of them seen just once. The chain has TRBV5-1 and TRBJ1-1, with D uncertain. Sample: PBMCs, taken around atezolizumab (anti-PD-L1) treatment. This receptor was identified in a man aged 55-75 years with urothelial cancer. The CDR3 protein is CASSLVNISNTEAFF. CDR3 in DNA: TGCGCCAGCAGCTTGGTAAACATCTCGAACACTGAAGCTTTCTTT.